This TCR beta chain was recovered during a study of beta chain features in type 1 diabetes. A few counts support this clone. Its target is unknown. A far larger clone is one base from this, pointing to a likely read error. The study reverse transcribed the entire isolated RNA, so it sequenced expressed TCRB transcripts. The repertoire was sequenced with immunoSEQ multiplex PCR; TCRdb's copy has only in-frame clones and lacks some. The sample gives around 300,000 clones, approximately 8% of which show up once; approximately 0.93% is in the top ten. Study results and caveats: Type 1 diabetes patients had moderately but significantly shorter TCRB CDR3s in all four CD4+ subsets.

The V segment lost 0 bases and the J segment 0 bases; nucleotides outside the gene matches: 3. From germline, CDR1 is SGHNT and CDR2 YYREEE (reference sequence). The CDR3 covers 16 residues. Sorting based on CD45RO/CCR7/CD25/CD127/CD95/CD27 separated CD4+ naive, central memory, regulatory and stem cell-like memory cells. Sequenced: central memory CD4+ T cells from blood. V is TRBV5-4 and J is TRBJ2-1, with 7 bases aligning to TRBD1. The receptor was derived from a woman aged 18-29 years in good health. DNA for the CDR3: TGTGCCAGCAGCTTGGTGTCAGGGGGCTCCTACAATGAGCAGTTCTTC. Encoded protein: CASSLVSGGSYNEQFF.